What follows are 27 T cell receptor beta chains derived from one specimen sequenced in a study of molecular identifiers for immune sequencing clone quantification (dated by TCRdb to 2017 to 2018). The library was prepared using PCR. The reads were generated on an Illumina HiSeq 4000. Through fastp at Q25 and MiXCR, TCRdb rebuilt clones from the public reads, retaining in-frame beta chains. Every entry covers one CDR3 protein and lists the most common genes and DNA from its rows. The sample yields approximately 670,000 distinct CDR3 sequences; less than 20% were counted once. Of the sample, roughly 0.9% falls within the top ten clones. Sequenced: naive CD8+ T cells from blood, with Jurkat cell RNA spiked in. The cell subset or site label corresponds to: FACS-sorted CD8+CD4-CCR7+CD45RA+ naive T cells. The receptors come from a human donor in good health. Some libraries in this study had Jurkat cell RNA spiked in.

This clonotype was counted a few times. A junction boundary mismatches the germline segment, possibly from a read error. V usage is TRBV6-5 and J usage is TRBJ1-1; D is unclear. Germline-derived CDR1 and CDR2 are MNHEY and SVGAGI. This CDR3 comprises 15 residues. CDR3 sequence reads: CASSPFDTMNTEVFF. Written as DNA, the CDR3 is TGTGCCAGCAGTCCGTTCGACACGATGAACACTGAAGTTTTCTTT.

This rearrangement joins TRBV7-9 to TRBJ2-2; 8 nucleotides agree with TRBD1. From germline, CDR1 is SEHNR and CDR2 FQNEAQ (reference sequence). The CDR3 spans 17 residues. Losses at the gene ends were 5 bases for V and 4 bases for J; bases not matched to a gene: 12. CDR3 sequence reads: CASSNNGPGGPTGELFF. DNA for the CDR3: TGTGCCAGCAGCAATAATGGACCAGGGGGCCCCACCGGGGAGCTGTTTTTT.

This clonotype was seen ten or more times. J is TRBJ1-3 and V is TRBV5-1, with D hard to call. Germline CDR1 SGHRS, CDR2 YFSETQ. V dropped 0 bases and J dropped 0 bases, with 10 bases sitting between them. There are 16 residues in the CDR3. The CDR3 nucleotides are TGCGCCAGCAGCTTGGGAGTCCTTGGCTCTGGAAACACCATATATTTT. Protein sequence: CASSLGVLGSGNTIYF.

A note on this clonotype: This could be a read error, since a much larger clone is one nucleotide away. The chain joins TRBV20-1 to TRBJ2-2, with D perhaps matching TRBD2 (5 bases). The germline V gene encodes CDR1 DFQATT and CDR2 SNEGSKA (reference sequence). This CDR3 spans 16 amino acids. The CDR3 spells CSARDLRRQNTGELSF. The CDR3 nucleotides read TGCAGTGCTAGAGATCTACGAAGGCAGAACACCGGGGAGCTGTCTTTT.

In regard to this clonotype: A much larger clone sits a single nucleotide away, making a read error possible. The conserved final phenylalanine or tryptophan is absent from the CDR3, which likely points to a read error. The chain couples TRBV7-9 to TRBJ2-4, with D possibly TRBD1 on 6 matching bases. The CDR3 consists of 14 residues. From germline, CDR1 is SEHNR and CDR2 FQNEAQ (reference sequence). The V end was cut by 1 base, the J end by 3 bases, with 7 bases between. In DNA, the CDR3 is TGTGCCAGCAGCTTAGGAGGGGGCAAAAACATTCAGTACGTC. Encoded protein: CASSLGGGKNIQYV.

This clonotype has only a few counts. The J gene is TRBJ1-1, the V gene TRBV30; D is perhaps TRBD1 (5 bases). Germline V gene sequence: CDR1 GTSNPN, CDR2 SVGIG (reference sequence). The V and J ends lost 1 base and 8 bases respectively, with 8 bases between them. The length of the CDR3 is 11 residues. The CDR3 coding sequence is TGTGCCTGGAGTGAGGGGCAGGAAGCTTTCTTT. Amino acids: CAWSEGQEAFF.

In its sample, this clonotype was seen many times. The rearrangement links TRBV19 to TRBJ1-5, with D hard to call. CDR1 is LNHDA, CDR2 SQIVND, per germline (reference sequence). V was trimmed by 3 bases and J by 1 base, leaving 13 bases between them. CDR3 length equals 16 residues. CDR3 loop: CASSIIAGMSNQPQHF. The CDR3 DNA sequence: TGTGCCAGTAGTATTATAGCGGGCATGAGCAATCAGCCCCAGCATTTT. Drawing the rest from reference TRBV19 and TRBJ1-5, the complete variable domain is DGGITQSPKYLFRKEGQNVTLSCEQNLNHDAMYWYRQDPGQGLRLIYYSQIVNDFQKGDIAEGYSVSREKKESFPLTVTSAQKNPTAFYLCASSIIAGMSNQPQHFGDGTRLSIL.

This clonotype was seen repeatedly, ten times or more. The V gene is TRBV7-9, the J gene TRBJ2-4; D possibly corresponds to TRBD1 (6 bases). Germline V gene sequence: CDR1 SEHNR, CDR2 FQNEAQ (reference sequence). There are 17 residues in the CDR3. V was shortened by 5 bases and J by 1 base, with 18 bases between the two germline ends. This CDR3 reads CASSPGQGKRAKNIQYF. The CDR3 nucleotides read TGTGCCAGCAGCCCAGGGCAGGGGAAGAGGGCCAAAAACATTCAGTACTTC. The whole variable domain, remainder taken from reference TRBV7-9 and TRBJ2-4, is DTGVSQNPRHKITKRGQNVTFRCDPISEHNRLYWYRQTLGQGPEFLTYFQNEAQLEKSRLLSDRFSAERPKGSFSTLEIQRTEQGDSAMYLCASSPGQGKRAKNIQYFGAGTRLSVL.

Many counts were recorded for this clonotype. The CDR3: CASSLSPSYTF. CDR3 in DNA: TGTGCCAGCAGCTTAAGTCCGAGCTACACCTTC. The rearrangement joins TRBV7-9 to TRBJ1-2; no definite D call. From germline, CDR1 is SEHNR and CDR2 FQNEAQ (reference sequence). The CDR3 runs to 11 residues. The ends were cut back, 2 bases at V and 9 bases at J, with 7 bases in the middle.

In its sample, this clonotype was seen many times. This chain uses TRBV7-2 with TRBJ2-3, with 7 bases lining up with TRBD1. V was clipped by 3 bases and J by 2 bases; unmatched bases: 5. This CDR3 has 15 residues. In germline, CDR1 is SGHTA, CDR2 FQGNSA. CDR3 in amino acids: CASSLGQTITDTQYF. CDR3 bases: TGTGCCAGCAGCTTGGGACAGACCATCACAGATACGCAGTATTTT.

This clonotype was seen repeatedly, ten times or more. One end of the junction varies from germline; a read error may be responsible. The chain recombines TRBV7-6 with TRBJ2-5; TRBD2 matches 10 bases. CDR1 is SGHVS, CDR2 FNYEAQ, per germline. The CDR3 extends over 18 amino acids. The CDR3 DNA is TGTGCCAGCGGCTTAAAGGGTTTCGGACTAGCGGACCAAGAGACCCAGTACTTC. Translating gives CASGLKGFGLADQETQYF.

This clonotype was detected many times. The chain has TRBV5-1 and TRBJ1-1; 10 bases are shared with TRBD1. Germline V gene sequence: CDR1 SGHRS, CDR2 YFSETQ. V gave up 4 bases and J gave up 5 bases; unmatched junction bases: 14. The CDR3 has 17 residues. In DNA form, the CDR3 reads TGCGCCAGCAGCCACGTCCCGGGACAGGGGCTGTTGACTGAAGCTTTCTTT. This translates into CASSHVPGQGLLTEAFF. The full variable domain, its missing parts supplied by reference TRBV5-1 and TRBJ1-1, is KAGVTQTPRYLIKTRGQQVTLSCSPISGHRSVSWYQQTPGQGLQFLFEYFSETQRNKGNFPGRFSGRQFSNSRSEMNVSTLELGDSALYLCASSHVPGQGLLTEAFFGQGTRLTVV.

This clonotype was recorded many times. The chain links TRBV6-6 to TRBJ2-7; 8 nucleotides match TRBD2. Germline assignment: CDR1 MNHNY and CDR2 SVGAGI (reference sequence). V lost 10 bases to trimming and J lost 2 bases; unmatched junction nucleotides: 4. The CDR3 covers 12 residues. The CDR3 coding sequence is TGTGCCACTCTAGCGGGCACCTACGAGCAGTACTTC. Amino acid sequence: CATLAGTYEQYF.

This clonotype appeared once. This chain links TRBV30 with TRBJ2-1; either TRBD1 or TRBD2 may fit D (5 bases each). Per germline, CDR1 GTSNPN and CDR2 SVGIG (reference sequence). The CDR3 is made up of 14 amino acids. Trimming removed 5 bases from V and 4 bases from J, with 15 bases in between. The CDR3 sequence is CAWEPRGIYNEQFF. The CDR3 DNA reads as TGTGCCTGGGAACCCCGGGGCATTTACAATGAGCAGTTCTTC.

The V gene is TRBV19, the J gene TRBJ1-5; 12 nucleotides agree with TRBD1. The germline CDR1 and CDR2 sequences are LNHDA and SQIVND (reference sequence). CDR3 length: 18 amino acids. J was trimmed by 7 bases and V by 4 bases; bases with no gene match: 14. CDR3 coding DNA: TGTGCCAGTAGTACCCCCCCCGGGACAGGGGGCTCCGGACAGCCCCAGCATTTT. Translated, it gives CASSTPPGTGGSGQPQHF.

Of note for this clonotype: The CDR3 does not end in the conserved phenylalanine or tryptophan, so this is likely a read error. This rearrangement joins TRBV5-6 to TRBJ2-7; 7 nucleotides match TRBD1. The CDR3 is 14 amino acids. V trimming: 0 bases; J trimming: 3 bases; junction bases outside the gene matches: 3. The germline V gene has CDR1 SGHDT and CDR2 YYEEEE. CDR3 in DNA: TGTGCCAGCAGCTTGGCTGGGACAGACTACGAGCAGTACATC. Translated, it gives CASSLAGTDYEQYI.

The table lists this clonotype with many counts. The V gene is TRBV6-2 or TRBV6-3, the J gene TRBJ2-7; either TRBD1 or TRBD2 may fit D (5 bases each). Germline V CDR1 and CDR2: MNHEY, SVGEGT. This CDR3 is built from 11 residues. Between the trimmed V and J ends, which lost 2 bases and 12 bases, there was a span of 11 bases. Written as DNA, the CDR3 is TGTGCCAGCAGTTACGGGACGAGGGCGTACTTC. Encoded protein: CASSYGTRAYF.

There are many counts of this clonotype. The rearrangement joins TRBV5-4 to TRBJ2-3; 9 positions match TRBD2. The junction had 6 bases not matched to a gene; V was cut back by 4 bases and J by 0 bases. Germline-derived CDR1 and CDR2 are SGHNT and YYREEE (reference sequence). The CDR3 is made up of 16 amino acids. CDR3 amino acids: CASSLSGGLSTDTQYF. DNA of the CDR3: TGTGCCAGCAGCCTAAGCGGGGGGCTAAGCACAGATACGCAGTATTTT.

The rearrangement links TRBV12-3 or TRBV12-4 to TRBJ2-1; no clear D. This CDR3 is built from 16 residues. Trimming stripped 2 bases from V and 6 bases from J, with 17 bases between. The CDR3 here is CASSLFVGNAGNEQFF. The CDR3 DNA reads TGTGCCAGCAGTTTATTCGTTGGGAACGCAGGCAATGAGCAGTTCTTC.

This clonotype was recorded a few times. DNA of the CDR3: TGTGCCAGCAGTTCCTCAAGGGACCCGGGGGTACAAGAGACCCAGTACTTC. This sequence encodes CASSSSRDPGVQETQYF. The chain couples TRBV6-5 to TRBJ2-5; the D gene is possibly TRBD2 (6 bases). Trimming removed 4 bases at V and 2 bases at J, with 20 bases between. This CDR3 has 17 amino acids. The germline CDR1 and CDR2 sequences are MNHEY and SVGAGI.

At least ten counts were recorded for this clonotype. The chain is built from TRBV20-1 and TRBJ2-3; 8 bases are shared with TRBD2. After removal of 0 bases from V and 2 bases from J, the junction contained 7 bases not matched to a gene. The germline gives CDR1 DFQATT, CDR2 SNEGSKA (reference sequence). This CDR3 has 16 residues. CDR3 sequence (DNA): TGCAGTGCTAGAGACGGGAGCGGGAGACTCACAGATACGCAGTATTTT. Amino acids: CSARDGSGRLTDTQYF.

This clonotype has a handful of counts. The chain uses TRBV7-9 and TRBJ1-2; 8 bases are shared with TRBD1. Germline V gives CDR1 SEHNR, CDR2 FQNEAQ (reference sequence). The CDR3 is 16 residues long. V lost 4 bases, J lost 8 bases, and 15 bases stayed unmatched. The CDR3 here is CASSSGQGAPTIGYTF. As DNA, the CDR3 is TGTGCCAGCAGCTCTGGACAGGGTGCCCCAACGATCGGCTACACCTTC. The full variable domain, rest sourced from reference TRBV7-9 and TRBJ1-2, is DTGVSQNPRHKITKRGQNVTFRCDPISEHNRLYWYRQTLGQGPEFLTYFQNEAQLEKSRLLSDRFSAERPKGSFSTLEIQRTEQGDSAMYLCASSSGQGAPTIGYTFGSGTRLTVV.

This clonotype appeared a single time. A much larger clone is a single base away; this may be a read error. This chain links TRBV28 with TRBJ2-1; D unclear. The germline gives CDR1 MDHEN, CDR2 SYDVKM. Trimming took 2 bases from V and 4 from J, leaving 6 bases between them. The CDR3 spans 13 residues. CDR3 sequence (DNA): TGTGCCAGCAGTTTACCGCAATACAATGAGCAGTTCTTC. It is translated as CASSLPQYNEQFF.

This clonotype was detected a few times. The chain links TRBV9 to TRBJ2-2, with 9 bases aligning to TRBD1. Germline CDR1 is SGDLS and CDR2 is YYNGEE. After removal of 4 bases from V and 10 bases from J, the junction contained 11 bases not matched to a gene. The CDR3 covers 15 residues. The CDR3 coding sequence is TGTGCCAGCAGCCTAATTGGGACAGGGTCGGAGGAGCTGTTTTTT. This sequence encodes CASSLIGTGSEELFF.

This clonotype was recorded at least ten times. The V call is TRBV20-1, the J call TRBJ2-6; D remains ambiguous. In germline, CDR1 is DFQATT, CDR2 SNEGSKA (reference sequence). Trimming cost V 6 bases and J 2 bases, with 5 bases left between them. The CDR3 consists of 12 residues. CDR3 sequence reads: CSASPGANVLTF. The CDR3 bases are TGCAGTGCCAGCCCTGGGGCCAACGTCCTGACTTTC.

Many counts were recorded for this clonotype. The CDR3 DNA follows: TGTGCCAGTAGTATGGGCTCACTTGGCACAGATACGCAGTATTTT. This sequence encodes CASSMGSLGTDTQYF. The V and J genes are TRBV19 and TRBJ2-3; D gene ambiguous. Germline values: CDR1 LNHDA, CDR2 SQIVND (reference sequence). The V gene lost 3 bases and the J gene lost 1 base, with 11 bases spanning the gap. This CDR3 is built from 15 residues.

Notes on this clonotype: A much larger clone sits a single nucleotide away, making a read error possible. CDR3 coding DNA: TGTGCCAGCAGCGTGGGAGGGGAAAGATCCTACAATGAGCAGTTCTTC. It translates to CASSVGGERSYNEQFF. This chain connects TRBV9 to TRBJ2-1, with 7 bases matching TRBD2. V lost 2 bases and J lost 1; bases outside the gene matches: 6. Germline lookup yields CDR1 SGDLS and CDR2 YYNGEE. The length of the CDR3 is 16 residues.